This TCR beta chain was identified in a study of response to subunit inactivated influenza vaccine. Regarding the study as a whole: The authors put forward the suggestion that each seasonal influenza vaccination may bring in only a limited number of new T cells.

Each CDR3 protein is one row after TCRdb ran MiXCR on the RT-PCR reads. The table has 610,000 or so distinct CDR3 sequences, around 15% seen once. Looked up from germline, CDR1 is SGHAT and CDR2 is FQDESV (reference sequence). V shed 5 bases and J 6 bases; nucleotides not matched to a gene: 8. The CDR3 has 15 residues. With regard to this clonotype: Its antigen is as yet unknown.

Sequencing was performed on PBMCs from blood, taken about 12 days after vaccination. The rearrangement links TRBV11-1 to TRBJ2-1, with 9 bases fitting TRBD1. The TCR sequence derives from a man aged 45-65 years who received an inactivated influenza vaccine. CDR3 nucleotide sequence: TGTGCCAGCAGCCGAGACCAGGGACAGGGCAATGAGCAGTTCTTC. Protein product: CASSRDQGQGNEQFF.